This is a list of T cell receptor beta chains from one sample in a study of post-analysis software for immune sequencing data. In TCRdb, the PCR reads were re-called with MiXCR into one record per CDR3 protein. The sample records roughly 670,000 distinct CDR3 sequences, approximately 59% being singletons. Sequencing was carried out using blood. The receptor source for this set is a girl aged 2-10 years with multiple sclerosis. Each CDR3 is given with its conserved first and last residue. D genes are given only for firm matches. Expanded clones are given a class, and other clones once, few, many or no size at all.

length: 19
V: TRBV10-3
J: TRBJ2-1
size: NA
D: TRBD2
CDR3: CAISEPTGTSGRTYNEQFF
DNA: TGTGCCATCAGTGAGCCGACCGGGACTAGCGGGAGGACCTACAATGAGCAGTTCTTC

length: 15
V: TRBV10-3
J: TRBJ2-1
size: NA
D: TRBD2
CDR3: CAISDSSGRANEQFF
DNA: TGTGCCATCAGTGATTCTAGCGGGAGGGCCAATGAGCAGTTCTTC

length: 13
V: TRBV2
J: TRBJ2-1
size: NA
D: TRBD2
CDR3: CASRRLAGNEQFF
DNA: TGTGCCAGCAGGCGACTAGCGGGGAATGAGCAGTTCTTC

length: 13
V: TRBV6-5
J: TRBJ2-1
size: NA
D: NA
CDR3: CASSYSSKYEQFF
DNA: TGTGCCAGCAGTTACTCGTCAAAATATGAGCAGTTCTTC

length: 16
V: TRBV4-1
J: TRBJ2-1
size: few
D: NA
CDR3: CASSQGDTAAYNEQFF
DNA: TGCGCCAGCAGCCAAGGGGACACCGCCGCCTACAATGAGCAGTTCTTC

length: 14
V: TRBV29-1
J: TRBJ2-5
size: NA
D: NA
CDR3: CSVVPGAHQETQYF
DNA: TGCAGCGTTGTCCCAGGAGCTCATCAAGAGACCCAGTACTTC

length: 13
V: TRBV18
J: TRBJ2-3
size: NA
D: NA
CDR3: CASSDGRGDTQYF
DNA: TGTGCCAGCTCTGATGGACGGGGGGATACGCAGTATTTT

length: 13
V: TRBV12-3/TRBV12-4
J: TRBJ1-1
size: NA
D: NA
CDR3: CASRGNGNTEAFF
DNA: TGTGCCAGCAGGGGCAATGGGAACACTGAAGCTTTCTTT

length: 17
V: TRBV7-6
J: TRBJ1-4
size: NA
D: NA
CDR3: CASSPPQGSPYNEKLFF
DNA: TGTGCCAGCAGCCCCCCCCAGGGGAGCCCGTATAATGAAAAACTGTTTTTT

length: 14
V: TRBV5-1
J: TRBJ2-1
size: once
D: NA
CDR3: CASSRRDTGGEQFF
DNA: TGCGCCAGCAGCCGCCGGGACACTGGGGGTGAGCAGTTCTTC

length: 13
V: TRBV20-1
J: TRBJ2-7
size: NA
D: TRBD2
CDR3: CSAQLAGPYEQYF
DNA: TGCAGTGCTCAGCTAGCGGGGCCCTACGAGCAGTACTTC

length: 18
V: TRBV4-1
J: TRBJ2-7
size: few
D: TRBD2
CDR3: CASSQDSILAGGNYEQYF
DNA: TGCGCCAGCAGCCAGGACTCCATTCTAGCGGGAGGGAACTACGAGCAGTACTTC

length: 14
V: TRBV5-1
J: TRBJ1-2
size: few
D: TRBD1
CDR3: CASSSRDRDYGYTF
DNA: TGCGCCAGCAGCTCCCGAGACAGGGACTATGGCTACACCTTC

length: 20
V: TRBV7-8
J: TRBJ2-4
size: few
D: TRBD2
CDR3: CASSFKPGLAGGPGKNIQYF
DNA: TGTGCCAGCAGCTTCAAACCGGGACTAGCGGGGGGGCCGGGCAAAAACATTCAGTACTTC

length: 12
V: TRBV12-3/TRBV12-4
J: TRBJ1-1
size: NA
D: NA
CDR3: CASSWGHTEAFF
DNA: TGTGCCAGCAGTTGGGGGCACACTGAAGCTTTCTTT

length: 13
V: TRBV7-2
J: TRBJ1-1
size: few
D: NA
CDR3: CASSLTRNTEAFF
DNA: TGTGCCAGCAGCTTAACCCGGAACACTGAAGCTTTCTTT

length: 15
V: TRBV20-1
J: TRBJ2-1
size: NA
D: TRBD2
CDR3: CSAAGTSGDYNEQFF
DNA: TGCAGTGCCGCTGGGACTAGCGGGGACTACAATGAGCAGTTCTTC

length: 12
V: TRBV12-3/TRBV12-4
J: TRBJ1-1
size: NA
D: NA
CDR3: CASSLFDSEAFF
DNA: TGTGCCAGCAGTTTATTTGACTCTGAAGCTTTCTTT

length: 17
V: TRBV11-3
J: TRBJ2-1
size: NA
D: TRBD1
CDR3: CASSSMPFGQVYNEQFF
DNA: TGTGCCAGCAGCTCTATGCCCTTCGGACAGGTTTACAATGAGCAGTTCTTC

length: 14
V: TRBV29-1
J: TRBJ2-1
size: NA
D: NA
CDR3: CSVEDGSTYNEQFF
DNA: TGCAGCGTTGAAGACGGGTCAACCTACAATGAGCAGTTCTTC

length: 15
V: TRBV24-1
J: TRBJ2-3
size: few
D: TRBD2
CDR3: CATSDPSGKADTQYF
DNA: TGTGCCACCAGTGATCCTAGCGGGAAGGCAGATACGCAGTATTTT

length: 16
V: TRBV27
J: TRBJ1-2
size: NA
D: NA
CDR3: CASSPSLGGLNYGYTF
DNA: TGTGCCAGCAGCCCATCACTCGGGGGACTTAACTATGGCTACACCTTC